What follows describes a single T cell receptor (beta chain). The record originates from a study of blood T cell repertoires in COVID-19. At the level of the study: Sample material is recorded as cDNA or gDNA derived from T cells, B-cell-depleted T cells, or PBMCs.

The table came from immunoSEQ multiplex PCR; TCRdb's copy has only in-frame clones and leaves some out. The repertoire holds about 220,000 clones, with about 78% as singletons. The source of this sequence is a woman in her seventies with acute or convalescent COVID-19. The sample taken for sequencing was peripheral blood.

The CDR3, as DNA: TGCAGCCGCCATCATGCCATTGGGATATCTGGGGGGAGCTCTGGAAACACCATATATTTT. This gives the protein CSRHHAIGISGGSSGNTIYF. The chain combines TRBV29-1 with TRBJ1-3; D may be TRBD1 (5 bases). Germline values: CDR1 SQVTM, CDR2 ANQGSEA. V dropped 8 bases and J dropped 0 bases, with 32 bases sitting between them. CDR3 length: 20 amino acids.